This passage covers 6 T cell receptor beta chains from one sample sequenced in a study of T cell responses to AZD1222 COVID-19 vaccine. Assay used: immunoSEQ multiplex PCR; TCRdb lists only in-frame clones, some missing. The sample holds 150,000 to 200,000 clones, 94% seen once. Sequencing was performed on peripheral blood, taken 28 days after the second AZD1222 dose. The source of these receptors is an adult who received the AZD1222 COVID-19 vaccine.

With respect to this clone: Other nucleotide sequences in the sample specify the same CDR3. The rearrangement links TRBV27 to TRBJ1-6; D unclear. The germline gives CDR1 MNHEY, CDR2 SMNVEV (reference sequence). V lost 6 bases and J 0 bases, leaving 3 bases between the germline ends. The CDR3 length is 13 residues. CDR3 nucleotides: TGTGCCAGCAGGAGCTCCTATAATTCACCCCTCCACTTT. Amino acid sequence: CASRSSYNSPLHF.

This clone came up a few times. V gene TRBV4-1 combines with J gene TRBJ2-7; 11 bases align to TRBD2. V dropped 3 bases and J dropped 7; count of bases not matched to a gene: 11. In germline, CDR1 is MGHRA, CDR2 YSYEKL. This CDR3 comprises 16 residues. As DNA, the CDR3 is TGCGCCAGCAGCCATGAAGGACTAGCGGGCTTGGAGGAGCAGTACTTC. Translating gives CASSHEGLAGLEEQYF.

The chain is built from TRBV7-3 and TRBJ2-3; 9 nucleotides agree with TRBD2. The V gene's germline CDR1 is SGHTA and CDR2 FQGTGA. The CDR3 runs 15 residues. V lost 1 base and J lost 3; bases outside the gene matches: 2. The CDR3 DNA follows: TGTGCCAGCAGCTTAATGGGACTAGCTACAGATACGCAGTATTTT. Amino acid sequence: CASSLMGLATDTQYF.

The chain links TRBV4-1 to TRBJ2-1; TRBD2 is a possible D gene (7 bases). Germline CDR1 reads MGHRA; CDR2 reads YSYEKL. V lost 1 base, J lost 3 bases, and 16 bases lay in between. This CDR3 is built from 17 residues. The CDR3 spells CASSQGLMGGHYNEQFF. The CDR3 bases are TGCGCCAGCAGCCAAGGGTTGATGGGGGGGCACTACAATGAGCAGTTCTTC.

This chain uses TRBV5-1 with TRBJ1-2, with 9 nucleotides matching TRBD1. V trimming: 0 bases; J trimming: 14 bases; junction bases outside the gene matches: 5. This CDR3 has 12 amino acids. Germline CDR1 reads SGHRS; CDR2 reads YFSETQ. The CDR3 spells CASSLGRTGETF. The DNA of the CDR3 is TGCGCCAGCAGCTTGGGAAGGACAGGGGAAACCTTC.

This clone appeared once. This CDR3 reads CSVDVAGRRYGYTF. CDR3 nucleotide sequence: TGCAGCGTTGATGTGGCAGGGCGGCGCTATGGCTACACCTTC. J is TRBJ1-2 and V is TRBV29-1; the D gene is possibly TRBD1 (5 bases). The CDR3 totals 14 residues. Germline V gene lookup returns CDR1 SQVTM and CDR2 ANQGSEA. V gave up 3 bases and J gave up 4 bases, with 15 bases separating them.